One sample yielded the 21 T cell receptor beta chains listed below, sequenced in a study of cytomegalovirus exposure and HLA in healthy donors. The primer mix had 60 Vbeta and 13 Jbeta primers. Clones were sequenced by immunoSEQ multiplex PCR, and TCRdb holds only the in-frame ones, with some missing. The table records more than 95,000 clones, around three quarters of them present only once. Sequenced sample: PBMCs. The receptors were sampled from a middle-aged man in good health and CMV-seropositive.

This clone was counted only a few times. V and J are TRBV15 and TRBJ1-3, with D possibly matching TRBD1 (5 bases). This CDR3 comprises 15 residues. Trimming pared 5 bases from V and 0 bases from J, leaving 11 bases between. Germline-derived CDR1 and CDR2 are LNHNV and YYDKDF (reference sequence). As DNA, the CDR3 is TGTGCCACCAGCCGGGGGTTGAGCTCTGGAAACACCATATATTTT. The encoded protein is CATSRGLSSGNTIYF.

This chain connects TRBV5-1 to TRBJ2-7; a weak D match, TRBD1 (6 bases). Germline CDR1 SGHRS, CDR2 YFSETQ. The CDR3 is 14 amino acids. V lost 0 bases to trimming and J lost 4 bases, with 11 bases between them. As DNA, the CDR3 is TGCGCCAGCAGCTTGGCCCTGGGGGCATACGAGCAGTACTTC. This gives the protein CASSLALGAYEQYF.

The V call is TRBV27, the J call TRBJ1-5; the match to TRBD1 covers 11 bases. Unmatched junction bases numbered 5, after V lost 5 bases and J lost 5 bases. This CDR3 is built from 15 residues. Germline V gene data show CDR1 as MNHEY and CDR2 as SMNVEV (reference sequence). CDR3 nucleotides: TGTGCCAGCAGTACCGGACAGGGGGCTTATCAGCCCCAGCATTTT. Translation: CASSTGQGAYQPQHF.

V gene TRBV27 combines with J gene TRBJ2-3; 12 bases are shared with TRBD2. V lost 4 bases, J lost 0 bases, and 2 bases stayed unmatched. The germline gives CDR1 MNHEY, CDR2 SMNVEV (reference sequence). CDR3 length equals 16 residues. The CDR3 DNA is TGTGCCAGCAGTTCTAGCGGGAGGGCTAGCACAGATACGCAGTATTTT. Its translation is CASSSSGRASTDTQYF.

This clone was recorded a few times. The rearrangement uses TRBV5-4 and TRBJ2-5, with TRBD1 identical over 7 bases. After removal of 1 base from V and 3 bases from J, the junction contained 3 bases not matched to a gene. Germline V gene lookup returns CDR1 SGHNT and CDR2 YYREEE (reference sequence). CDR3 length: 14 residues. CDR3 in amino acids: CASSLWGTEETQYF. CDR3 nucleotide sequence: TGTGCCAGCAGCTTGTGGGGGACAGAAGAGACCCAGTACTTC.

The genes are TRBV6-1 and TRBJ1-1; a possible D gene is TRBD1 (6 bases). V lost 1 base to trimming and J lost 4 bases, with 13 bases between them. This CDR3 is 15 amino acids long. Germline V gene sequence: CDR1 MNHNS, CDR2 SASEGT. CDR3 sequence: CASSEEGGRPTEAFF. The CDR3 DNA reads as TGTGCCAGCAGTGAAGAGGGGGGGCGGCCCACTGAAGCTTTCTTT.

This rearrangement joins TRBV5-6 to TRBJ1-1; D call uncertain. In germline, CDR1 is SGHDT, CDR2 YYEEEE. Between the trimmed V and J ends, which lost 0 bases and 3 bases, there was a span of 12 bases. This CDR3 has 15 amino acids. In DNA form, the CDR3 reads TGTGCCAGCAGCTTGGCCCCCGGCGGGGACACTGAAGCTTTCTTT. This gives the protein CASSLAPGGDTEAFF.

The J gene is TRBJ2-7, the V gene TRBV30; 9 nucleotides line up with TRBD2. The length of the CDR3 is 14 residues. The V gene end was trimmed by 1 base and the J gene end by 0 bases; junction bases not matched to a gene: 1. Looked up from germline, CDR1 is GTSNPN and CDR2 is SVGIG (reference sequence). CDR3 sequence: CAWSASGVSYEQYF. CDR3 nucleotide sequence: TGTGCCTGGAGTGCTAGCGGGGTCTCCTACGAGCAGTACTTC.

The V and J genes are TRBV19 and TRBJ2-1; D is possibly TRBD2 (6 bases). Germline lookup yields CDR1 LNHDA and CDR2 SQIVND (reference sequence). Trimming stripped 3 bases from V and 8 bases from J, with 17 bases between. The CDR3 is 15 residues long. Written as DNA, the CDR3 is TGTGCCAGTAGTATGCCGGGACTGGGTGGTGATGAGCAGTTCTTC. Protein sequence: CASSMPGLGGDEQFF.

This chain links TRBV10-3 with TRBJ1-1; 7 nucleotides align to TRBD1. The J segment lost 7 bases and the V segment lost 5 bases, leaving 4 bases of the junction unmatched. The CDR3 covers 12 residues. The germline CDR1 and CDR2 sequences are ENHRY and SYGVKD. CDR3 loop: CAISTGTVEAFF. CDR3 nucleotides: TGTGCCATCAGTACCGGGACAGTTGAAGCTTTCTTT.

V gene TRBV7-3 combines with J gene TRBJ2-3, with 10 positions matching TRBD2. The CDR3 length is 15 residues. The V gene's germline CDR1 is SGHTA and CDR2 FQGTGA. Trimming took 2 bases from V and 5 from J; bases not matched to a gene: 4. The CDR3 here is CASSLGLAGVDTQYF. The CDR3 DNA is TGTGCCAGCAGCTTAGGTCTAGCGGGAGTAGATACGCAGTATTTT.

The CDR3 is CASSLVLAGDFETQYF. CDR3 nucleotide sequence: TGTGCCAGCAGCTTGGTTCTAGCGGGAGATTTTGAGACCCAGTACTTC. This sequence joins TRBV5-8 and TRBJ2-5, with 10 bases lining up with TRBD2. Trimming took 0 bases from V and 5 from J; bases not matched to a gene: 7. The germline V gene encodes CDR1 SGHTS and CDR2 YDEGEE. CDR3 length equals 16 residues.

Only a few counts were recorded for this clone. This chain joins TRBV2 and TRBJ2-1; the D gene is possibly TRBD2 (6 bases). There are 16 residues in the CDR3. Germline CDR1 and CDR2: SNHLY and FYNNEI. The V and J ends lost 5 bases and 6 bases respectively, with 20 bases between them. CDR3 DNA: TGTGCCAGCAGTCCCCAGTTGGGGGGATTAATCAATGAGCAGTTCTTC. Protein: CASSPQLGGLINEQFF.

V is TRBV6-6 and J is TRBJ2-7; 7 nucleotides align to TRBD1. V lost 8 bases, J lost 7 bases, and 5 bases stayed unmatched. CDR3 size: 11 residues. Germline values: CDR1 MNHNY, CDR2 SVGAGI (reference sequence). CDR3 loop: CASANRGEQYF. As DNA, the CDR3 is TGTGCCAGCGCAAACAGGGGTGAGCAGTACTTC.

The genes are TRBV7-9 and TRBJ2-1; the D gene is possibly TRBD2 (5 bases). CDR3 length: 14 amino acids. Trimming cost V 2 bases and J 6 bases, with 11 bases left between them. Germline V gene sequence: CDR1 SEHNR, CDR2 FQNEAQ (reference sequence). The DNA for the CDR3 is TGTGCCAGCAGCTTAAGTCTAGCCAGCAATGAGCAGTTCTTC. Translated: CASSLSLASNEQFF.

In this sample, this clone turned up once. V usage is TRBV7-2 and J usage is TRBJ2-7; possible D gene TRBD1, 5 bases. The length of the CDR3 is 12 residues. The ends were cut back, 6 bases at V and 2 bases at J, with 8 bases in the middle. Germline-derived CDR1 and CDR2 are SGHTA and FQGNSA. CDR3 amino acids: CASSSDTYEQYF. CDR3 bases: TGTGCCAGCAGTTCGGACACCTACGAGCAGTACTTC.

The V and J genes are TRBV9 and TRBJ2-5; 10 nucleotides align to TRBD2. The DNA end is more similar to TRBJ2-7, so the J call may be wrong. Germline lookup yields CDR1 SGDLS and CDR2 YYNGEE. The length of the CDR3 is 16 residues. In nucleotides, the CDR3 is TGTGCCAGCAGCGGGGGCCCTAGCGGGAGTGACTACGAGCAGTACTTC. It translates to CASSGGPSGSDYEQYF.

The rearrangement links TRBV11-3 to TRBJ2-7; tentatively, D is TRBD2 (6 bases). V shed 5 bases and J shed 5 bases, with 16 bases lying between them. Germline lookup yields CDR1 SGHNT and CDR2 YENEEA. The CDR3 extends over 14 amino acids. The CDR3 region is CASSLGRPMDEQYF. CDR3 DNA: TGTGCCAGCAGCCTCGGGAGACCGATGGACGAGCAGTACTTC.

CDR3 DNA: TGTGCCGGGAATAGAGGGACAGAGGGAACTGAAGCTTTCTTT. Its translation is CAGNRGTEGTEAFF. This rearrangement joins TRBV30 to TRBJ1-1; TRBD1 matches at 7 bases. V lost 8 bases and J lost 5; bases outside the gene matches: 14. The CDR3 has 14 amino acids. CDR1 GTSNPN and CDR2 SVGIG come from the germline V gene (reference sequence).

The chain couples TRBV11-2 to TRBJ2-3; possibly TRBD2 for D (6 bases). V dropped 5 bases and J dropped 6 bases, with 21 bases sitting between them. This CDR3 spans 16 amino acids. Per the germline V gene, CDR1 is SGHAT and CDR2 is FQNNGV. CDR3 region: CASSHPAGGIADTQYF. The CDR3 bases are TGTGCCAGCAGCCACCCAGCGGGTGGGATTGCGGATACGCAGTATTTT.

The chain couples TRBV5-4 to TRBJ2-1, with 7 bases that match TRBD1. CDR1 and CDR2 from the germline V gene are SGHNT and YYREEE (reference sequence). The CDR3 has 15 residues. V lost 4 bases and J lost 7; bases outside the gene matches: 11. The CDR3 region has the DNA TGTGCCAGCAGCACAGGCAACAGGGGCGTGAATGAGCAGTTCTTC. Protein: CASSTGNRGVNEQFF. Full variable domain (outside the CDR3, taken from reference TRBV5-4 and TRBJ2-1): ETGVTQSPTHLIKTRGQQVTLRCSSQSGHNTVSWYQQALGQGPQFIFQYYREEENGRGNFPPRFSGLQFPNYSSELNVNALELDDSALYLCASSTGNRGVNEQFFGPGTRLTVL.